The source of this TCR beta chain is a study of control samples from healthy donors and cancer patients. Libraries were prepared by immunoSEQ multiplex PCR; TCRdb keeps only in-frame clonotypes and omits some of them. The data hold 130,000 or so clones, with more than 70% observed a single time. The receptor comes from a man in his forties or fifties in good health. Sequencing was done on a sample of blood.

The CDR3 spells CATRGAGYTF. The DNA for the CDR3 is TGTGCAACGCGGGGGGCTGGCTACACCTTC. The V call is TRBV5-6, the J call TRBJ1-2; a possible D gene is TRBD1 (6 bases). This CDR3 spans 10 amino acids. Germline CDR1 is SGHDT and CDR2 is YYEEEE. The complete variable domain, with remaining parts taken from reference TRBV5-6 and TRBJ1-2, reads DAGVTQSPTHLIKTRGQQVTLRCSPKSGHDTVSWYQQALGQGPQFIFQYYEEEERQRGNFPDRFSGHQFPNYSSELNVNALLLGDSALYLCATRGAGYTFGSGTRLTVV.